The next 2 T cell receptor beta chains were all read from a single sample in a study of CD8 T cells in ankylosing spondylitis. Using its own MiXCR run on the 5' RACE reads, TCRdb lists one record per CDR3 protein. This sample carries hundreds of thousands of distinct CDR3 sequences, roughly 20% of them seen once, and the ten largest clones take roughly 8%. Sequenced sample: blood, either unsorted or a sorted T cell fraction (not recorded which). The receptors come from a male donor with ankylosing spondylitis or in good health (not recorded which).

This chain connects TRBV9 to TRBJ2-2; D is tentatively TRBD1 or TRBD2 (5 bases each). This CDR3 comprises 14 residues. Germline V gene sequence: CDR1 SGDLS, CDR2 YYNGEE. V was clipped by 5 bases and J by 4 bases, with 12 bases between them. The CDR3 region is CASRPRDATGELFF. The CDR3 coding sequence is TGTGCCAGCAGACCACGGGACGCCACCGGGGAGCTGTTTTTT.

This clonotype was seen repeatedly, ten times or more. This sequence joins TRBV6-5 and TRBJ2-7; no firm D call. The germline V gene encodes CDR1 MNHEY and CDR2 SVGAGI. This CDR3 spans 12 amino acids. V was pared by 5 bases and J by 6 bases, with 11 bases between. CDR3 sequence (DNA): TGTGCCAGCAGTGTGAGTCCTACCGAGCAGTACGTC. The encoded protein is CASSVSPTEQYV.